This T cell receptor (beta chain) derives from a study of Ad26.COV2.S vaccination and SARS-CoV-2 variants. Study outcomes and limitations: Recipients of vaccine and of placebo showed similar breadth of their non-spike TCR repertoires. The TCR-based breadth and depth measures might underestimate overall T cell responses.

As regards this clone: No antigen is known for it. One end of the junction is discordant with germline, which a read error may explain.

Measured with immunoSEQ multiplex PCR; TCRdb has only the in-frame clones, and not every one. The sample has about 350,000 clones; roughly 94% are singletons. The CDR3 is 12 residues long. Germline loops: CDR1 MGHRA, CDR2 YSYEKL. This chain links TRBV4-1 with TRBJ2-7, with D perhaps matching TRBD2 (6 bases). This specimen consisted of peripheral blood, obtained after recovery from COVID-19. This sequence originates from a human donor who had recovered from COVID-19. CDR3 DNA: TGCGCCAGCAGCCAAGATTCGGGGGAGCGGTACTTC. Translating it yields CASSQDSGERYF.